The 23 T cell receptor beta chains in this list originate from one sample, sequenced in a study of Tregs in tolerant kidney transplant recipients. Method: immunoSEQ multiplex PCR; TCRdb's copy keeps in-frame clones and lacks some. The sample contains 75,000 to 85,000 clones, more than 85% of which appear only once. Specimen: Tregs from blood, collected before the transplant. Source of these receptors: a human donor who received a combined kidney and bone marrow transplant.

CDR3: CASSDPGQGTDTQYF. CDR3 sequence (DNA): TGTGCCAGCAGTGACCCGGGACAGGGCACAGATACGCAGTATTTT. This chain links TRBV25-1 with TRBJ2-3; 8 bases line up with TRBD1. The CDR3 extends over 15 amino acids. Germline CDR1 reads MGHDK; CDR2 reads SYGVNS. Unmatched junction bases numbered 3, after V lost 3 bases and J lost 1 base.

V is TRBV28 and J is TRBJ2-1; 8 bases fit TRBD2. With V trimmed by 7 bases and J by 4 bases, 6 bases remained unmatched. The length of the CDR3 is 14 residues. CDR1 is MDHEN, CDR2 SYDVKM, per germline. The DNA of the CDR3 is TGTGCCAGCACCCAAGCGGGAGAATACAATGAGCAGTTCTTC. Its protein is CASTQAGEYNEQFF.

This sequence joins TRBV27 and TRBJ1-6, with 9 bases matching TRBD1. Germline assignment: CDR1 MNHEY and CDR2 SMNVEV (reference sequence). The junction had 11 bases not matched to a gene; V was cut back by 5 bases and J by 6 bases. The CDR3 sequence is 17 residues long. The CDR3 region has the DNA TGTGCCAGCAGTAACTCATGGGACAGGGTATCTAATTCACCCCTCCACTTT. It specifies CASSNSWDRVSNSPLHF.

The chain employs TRBV18 and TRBJ1-1; D uncertain. CDR1 is KGHSH, CDR2 LQKENI, per germline. With 6 bases removed from V and 1 base from J, the gap between germline ends came to 6 bases. There are 12 residues in the CDR3. CDR3 sequence reads: CASSLQNTEAFF. Here the CDR3 DNA reads TGTGCCAGCTCGCTACAGAACACTGAAGCTTTCTTT.

The chain combines TRBV28 with TRBJ2-7; D is ambiguous. Germline V lookup: CDR1 MDHEN, CDR2 SYDVKM. This CDR3 spans 15 amino acids. Trimming pared 6 bases from V and 2 bases from J, leaving 17 bases between. CDR3: CASSPPGATPYEQYF. The CDR3 nucleotides are TGTGCCAGCAGCCCCCCTGGCGCGACCCCCTACGAGCAGTACTTC. Based on the CDR3 plus reference TRBV28 and TRBJ2-7, the full variable domain is DVKVTQSSRYLVKRTGEKVFLECVQDMDHENMFWYRQDPGLGLRLIYFSYDVKMKEKGDIPEGYSVSREKKERFSLILESASTNQTSMYLCASSPPGATPYEQYFGPGTRLTVT.

The chain is built from TRBV30 and TRBJ1-1, with D possibly being TRBD1 (5 bases). CDR1 and CDR2 from the germline V gene are GTSNPN and SVGIG (reference sequence). Deletions cut 2 bases from V and 1 base from J, with 8 bases between. The CDR3 consists of 13 residues. For the CDR3, the DNA is TGTGCCTGGAGTCCCACAGGGAACACTGAAGCTTTCTTT. It encodes CAWSPTGNTEAFF.

V gene TRBV21-1 combines with J gene TRBJ2-1. TRBV21-1 counts as a pseudogene. The CDR3 contains 12 residues. CDR3 nucleotides: TGTGCCAGCAGCTCCACGAAGGATGAGCAGTTCTTC. Protein product: CASSSTKDEQFF.

The chain couples TRBV28 to TRBJ2-3; D may be TRBD2 (6 bases). Germline CDR1 MDHEN, CDR2 SYDVKM. The germline V and J ends were trimmed by 5 bases and 7 bases, with 19 bases remaining between them. The CDR3 sequence is 15 residues long. The CDR3, as DNA: TGTGCCAGCAGTACAAAGACGGTCGGGAGTAATACGCAGTATTTT. This codes for CASSTKTVGSNTQYF.

The J gene is TRBJ1-2, the V gene TRBV5-1, with D maybe TRBD1 (6 bases). Germline CDR1 SGHRS, CDR2 YFSETQ. The CDR3 extends over 14 amino acids. The V and J ends lost 1 base and 3 bases respectively, with 10 bases between them. This CDR3 is CASSLTAGDYGYTF. As DNA, the CDR3 is TGCGCCAGCAGCTTGACGGCAGGGGACTATGGCTACACCTTC.

This clone came up a few times. The V call is TRBV5-7, the J call TRBJ1-2; possible D gene TRBD1, 5 bases. TRBV5-7 is sorted into the ORF group, with uncertain function. This CDR3 comprises 15 residues. Deletions cut 1 base from V and 2 bases from J, with 12 bases between. The CDR3 spells CASSLRSGWNYGYTF. The CDR3 nucleotides are TGTGCCAGCAGCTTGAGGTCAGGGTGGAACTATGGCTACACCTTC.

The chain combines TRBV30 with TRBJ2-7, with 7 bases identical to TRBD1. The V gene end was trimmed by 5 bases and the J gene end by 7 bases; junction bases not matched to a gene: 11. The CDR3 has 13 amino acids. CDR1 and CDR2 from the germline V gene are GTSNPN and SVGIG (reference sequence). CDR3 sequence: CAWGGQSFREQYF. CDR3 nucleotide sequence: TGTGCCTGGGGGGGACAGTCCTTTCGAGAGCAGTACTTC.

V gene TRBV2 combines with J gene TRBJ2-7; TRBD1 matches at 10 bases. The CDR3 consists of 13 residues. CDR1 and CDR2 (germline): SNHLY, FYNNEI. The J segment lost 7 bases and the V segment lost 10 bases, leaving 10 bases of the junction unmatched. The CDR3: CATTGTGEREQYF. The CDR3 bases are TGTGCCACCACCGGGACAGGGGAGAGAGAGCAGTACTTC.

The chain is built from TRBV5-6 and TRBJ1-2, with D uncertain. V lost 4 bases to trimming and J lost 0 bases, with 13 bases between them. This CDR3 spans 15 amino acids. Germline lookup yields CDR1 SGHDT and CDR2 YYEEEE. The DNA for the CDR3 is TGTGCCAGCAGCCTGGAACCCTCCTCTAACTATGGCTACACCTTC. Its translation: CASSLEPSSNYGYTF.

The chain has TRBV27 and TRBJ2-7, with 12 bases matching TRBD1. CDR3 length equals 17 residues. Losses at the gene ends were 5 bases for V and 1 base for J; bases not matched to a gene: 9. Germline-derived CDR1 and CDR2 are MNHEY and SMNVEV (reference sequence). The CDR3 DNA reads as TGTGCCAGCAGTGTCACCGGGACAGGGGGCTATTCCTACGAGCAGTACTTC. It specifies CASSVTGTGGYSYEQYF.

The chain recombines TRBV2 with TRBJ2-1; TRBD1 might be the D (6 bases). The V gene's germline CDR1 is SNHLY and CDR2 FYNNEI. This CDR3 contains 18 residues. Deletions cut 0 bases from V and 4 bases from J, with 19 bases between. The CDR3 sequence: CASSEALGHFQGYNEQFF. The CDR3 nucleotides read TGTGCCAGCAGTGAAGCTCTGGGACACTTTCAGGGGTACAATGAGCAGTTCTTC.

The J gene is TRBJ1-4, the V gene TRBV28; the match to TRBD1 covers 7 bases. With 3 bases clipped from V and 7 bases from J, the junction kept 8 bases outside the gene matches. Germline CDR1 MDHEN, CDR2 SYDVKM. CDR3 size: 15 residues. The CDR3 DNA reads as TGTGCCAGCAGTTTCCCACAGGGGCGCAGTGAAAAACTGTTTTTT. Amino acids: CASSFPQGRSEKLFF.

This sequence joins TRBV11-2 and TRBJ2-7; TRBD2 matches at 13 bases. The CDR3 spans 18 residues. Unmatched junction bases numbered 11, after V lost 2 bases and J lost 4 bases. Germline values: CDR1 SGHAT, CDR2 FQNNGV. CDR3 loop: CASSLTVTSGRFRYEQYF. The CDR3 coding sequence is TGTGCCAGCAGCTTAACAGTGACTAGCGGGAGGTTTCGGTACGAGCAGTACTTC.

V is TRBV4-2 and J is TRBJ2-7; the D gene is possibly TRBD2 (5 bases). Germline V gene lookup returns CDR1 LGHNA and CDR2 YNFKEQ. The CDR3 has 17 residues. Trimming shortened V by 1 base and J by 3 bases, and 19 bases separated the two germline ends. The CDR3 DNA reads TGTGCCAGCAGCCAAGGGGATAATGGCTGGGAGAGCTACGAGCAGTACTTC. Its translation: CASSQGDNGWESYEQYF.

The chain uses TRBV5-5 and TRBJ1-2; D ambiguous. The germline V and J ends were trimmed by 4 bases and 5 bases, with 12 bases remaining between them. The CDR3 has 13 residues. From germline, CDR1 is SGHKS and CDR2 YYEKEE (reference sequence). The CDR3 is CASSPRASYGYTF. The DNA of the CDR3 is TGTGCCAGCAGCCCCCGGGCCTCTTATGGCTACACCTTC.

The V and J genes are TRBV4-1 and TRBJ2-7; 7 positions agree with TRBD2. The V segment lost 4 bases and the J segment 4 bases; nucleotides outside the gene matches: 7. The length of the CDR3 is 14 residues. Looked up from germline, CDR1 is MGHRA and CDR2 is YSYEKL. In DNA, the CDR3 is TGCGCCAGCAGCCTTAGCGGCGGGGGATACGAGCAGTACTTC. This gives the protein CASSLSGGGYEQYF.

The genes are TRBV2 and TRBJ1-5; no clear D. Trimming shortened V by 9 bases and J by 2 bases, and 11 bases separated the two germline ends. The CDR3 sequence is 13 residues long. Germline assignment: CDR1 SNHLY and CDR2 FYNNEI. CDR3 in amino acids: CARSLDRNQPQHF. CDR3 in DNA: TGTGCCAGGTCTCTGGATCGCAATCAGCCCCAGCATTTT.

This clone has only a few counts. The V call is TRBV7-2, the J call TRBJ2-7, with 9 bases aligning to TRBD1. The CDR3 contains 13 residues. Germline V CDR1 and CDR2: SGHTA, FQGNSA. Trimming cost V 6 bases and J 3 bases; bases outside gene matches: 3. The CDR3, as DNA: TGTGCCAGCAGGGGACAGGGTTTCTACGAGCAGTACTTC. This translates into CASRGQGFYEQYF.

The CDR3 spells CASKWGSTNEKLFF. The CDR3, as DNA: TGTGCCAGCAAATGGGGCTCGACTAATGAAAAACTGTTTTTT. The chain carries TRBV2 and TRBJ1-4; TRBD1 is a possible D gene (5 bases). The germline V gene encodes CDR1 SNHLY and CDR2 FYNNEI. V was clipped by 7 bases and J by 2 bases, with 11 bases between them. This CDR3 spans 14 amino acids.